The 32 T cell receptor beta chains in this list originate from one sample, sequenced in a study of CD4 T cells in relation to SARS-CoV-2 and coronaviruses. Their antigens remain unidentified. Sequencing used immunoSEQ multiplex PCR; TCRdb keeps in-frame clones, though not all of them. The table lists 15,000 to 20,000 clones, 70% to 75% of them singletons. Unexposed donor CD4+ T cells date from 2011-2018, before the COVID-19 pandemic. Isolation of CD4+ T cells took place after less than 11 days in culture. Sequencing was carried out using CD4+ T cells from PBMCs, cultured in vitro. All receptors come from a human donor in good health.

This clone was found once. The V gene is TRBV10-2, the J gene TRBJ2-4; no firm D call. The CDR3 has 20 amino acids. CDR1 is WSHSY and CDR2 is SAAADI in the germline V gene. Trimming shortened V by 0 bases and J by 0 bases, and 21 bases separated the two germline ends. The CDR3 loop is CASSESGSTSVLPAKNIQYF. CDR3 DNA: TGCGCCAGCAGTGAGTCTGGCAGCACTTCCGTCCTCCCAGCCAAAAACATTCAGTACTTC.

This sequence joins TRBV5-1 and TRBJ2-7; possible D gene TRBD1, 5 bases. The CDR3 is made up of 14 amino acids. Germline CDR1 reads SGHRS; CDR2 reads YFSETQ. Trimming took 0 bases from V and 2 from J, leaving 9 bases between them. CDR3 bases: TGCGCCAGCAGCTTGGAAGGGGCTACCTACGAGCAGTACTTC. Translating it yields CASSLEGATYEQYF.

The V gene is TRBV7-2, the J gene TRBJ2-7; the D gene is possibly TRBD1 (6 bases). This CDR3 comprises 15 residues. Trimming stripped 4 bases from V and 0 bases from J, with 13 bases between. CDR1 is SGHTA, CDR2 FQGNSA, per germline. CDR3 nucleotides: TGTGCCAGCAGCTCCCGGGACACACACTCCTACGAGCAGTACTTC. Translating it yields CASSSRDTHSYEQYF.

The genes are TRBV7-2 and TRBJ2-1; 9 positions agree with TRBD1. Germline CDR1 SGHTA, CDR2 FQGNSA. The CDR3 extends over 16 amino acids. The junction had 5 bases not matched to a gene; V was cut back by 0 bases and J by 5 bases. As DNA, the CDR3 is TGTGCCAGCAGCTTAGCGCCAGGGACAGGGAACAATGAGCAGTTCTTC. Its protein product is CASSLAPGTGNNEQFF.

The chain recombines TRBV7-2 with TRBJ2-7; 10 bases map to TRBD2. V dropped 3 bases and J dropped 5; count of bases not matched to a gene: 7. The CDR3 is 15 amino acids. Germline-derived CDR1 and CDR2 are SGHTA and FQGNSA. CDR3 sequence: CASSFHPAGGDEQYF. CDR3 in DNA: TGTGCCAGCAGCTTTCATCCAGCGGGAGGGGACGAGCAGTACTTC.

The rearrangement links TRBV7-2 to TRBJ2-3; possible D gene TRBD2, 7 bases. CDR3 length equals 16 residues. Deletions cut 5 bases from V and 1 base from J, with 16 bases between. CDR1 is SGHTA and CDR2 is FQGNSA in the germline V gene. CDR3 coding DNA: TGTGCCAGCAGCCAGTCGGGGGGCCGGGGCACAGATACGCAGTATTTT. It is translated as CASSQSGGRGTDTQYF. Using reference TRBV7-2 and TRBJ2-3 for the parts outside the CDR3, the full variable domain is GAGVSQSPSNKVTEKGKDVELRCDPISGHTALYWYRQSLGQGLEFLIYFQGNSAPDKSGLPSDRFSAERTGGSVSTLTIQRTQQEDSAVYLCASSQSGGRGTDTQYFGPGTRLTVL.

The chain combines TRBV10-3 with TRBJ2-3, with 9 bases aligning to TRBD2. The CDR3 is 16 amino acids. CDR1 is ENHRY and CDR2 is SYGVKD in the germline V gene. The V and J ends lost 4 bases and 2 bases, in that order; junction bases with no gene match: 7. The CDR3 nucleotides are TGTGCCATCAGTGGAGGGACTAGCCTACACACAGATACGCAGTATTTT. Its translation is CAISGGTSLHTDTQYF.

V is TRBV4-3 and J is TRBJ2-6; unclear D gene. The V end was cut by 0 bases, the J end by 1 base, with 7 bases between. The CDR3 runs to 16 residues. Germline V gene data show CDR1 as LGHNA and CDR2 as YSLEER. CDR3 nucleotide sequence: TGCGCCAGCAGCCAAGATCTAGGGTCTGGGGCCAACGTCCTGACTTTC. Protein product: CASSQDLGSGANVLTF.

This clone has only a few counts. The chain employs TRBV9 and TRBJ1-2, with 9 bases identical to TRBD1. V gave up 4 bases and J gave up 8 bases; unmatched junction bases: 9. Germline CDR1 reads SGDLS; CDR2 reads YYNGEE. The CDR3 is 14 amino acids. The CDR3 coding sequence is TGTGCCAGCAGCTCAACAGGGGGCGAAGAAGGCTACACCTTC. Encoded protein: CASSSTGGEEGYTF.

In its sample, this clone was seen once. The chain combines TRBV7-8 with TRBJ2-7; D call uncertain. Trimming removed 2 bases at V and 7 bases at J, with 12 bases between. Germline CDR1 reads SGHVS; CDR2 reads FQNEAQ. The CDR3 is made up of 13 amino acids. The CDR3 DNA reads as TGTGCCAGCAGCTTAACAGTCATCGGGGAGCAGTACTTC. Translating gives CASSLTVIGEQYF.

This clone appeared once. The rearrangement links TRBV6-5 to TRBJ1-1, with 9 positions matching TRBD1. With V trimmed by 6 bases and J by 3 bases, 5 bases remained unmatched. CDR3 length equals 14 residues. Germline V gene data show CDR1 as MNHEY and CDR2 as SVGAGI. In DNA form, the CDR3 reads TGTGCCAGCAGGCCGGGACAGGGATACACTGAAGCTTTCTTT. Residues: CASRPGQGYTEAFF.

The rearrangement uses TRBV7-9 and TRBJ2-1; D is ambiguous. Trimming stripped 2 bases from V and 6 bases from J, with 2 bases between. This CDR3 contains 11 residues. Germline CDR1 is SEHNR and CDR2 is FQNEAQ (reference sequence). CDR3 nucleotides: TGTGCCAGCAGCTTACTCAATGAGCAGTTCTTC. Translated: CASSLLNEQFF.

In this sample, this clone turned up a few times. The chain is built from TRBV4-2 and TRBJ1-1, with no clear D. The germline V gene has CDR1 LGHNA and CDR2 YNFKEQ. The CDR3 totals 16 residues. V was shortened by 3 bases and J by 4 bases, with 18 bases between the two germline ends. CDR3 coding DNA: TGTGCCAGCAGCCAGGCTCTGCTGGGTTCGGGCACTGAAGCTTTCTTT. The encoded protein is CASSQALLGSGTEAFF.

This clone was counted once. J is TRBJ1-6 and V is TRBV5-1; TRBD1 aligns across 8 bases. Germline assignment: CDR1 SGHRS and CDR2 YFSETQ. The V gene end was trimmed by 0 bases and the J gene end by 6 bases; junction bases not matched to a gene: 2. This CDR3 spans 15 amino acids. The CDR3 nucleotides read TGCGCCAGCAGCTTGGATGGACAGGGTAATTCACCCCTCCACTTT. Translation gives CASSLDGQGNSPLHF.

This chain connects TRBV18 to TRBJ2-3, with 7 bases matching TRBD2. Germline V lookup: CDR1 KGHSH, CDR2 LQKENI. CDR3 size: 16 residues. The junction had 6 bases not matched to a gene; V was cut back by 0 bases and J by 3 bases. In DNA form, the CDR3 reads TGTGCCAGCTCACCACCGATAGCGGGTGGGACAGATACGCAGTATTTT. Residues: CASSPPIAGGTDTQYF.

CDR3 DNA: TGTGCCAGCACCCGGGAGCGGGGGAGTACTGGGGCCAACGTCCTGACTTTC. Translated, it gives CASTRERGSTGANVLTF. The gene calls are TRBV2 and TRBJ2-6; 8 positions match TRBD2. The CDR3 is 17 residues long. V shed 7 bases, J shed 2 bases, and the junction held 10 bases outside the gene matches. CDR1 SNHLY and CDR2 FYNNEI come from the germline V gene.

CDR3 loop: CASSPTGTSGRIYNEQFF. The DNA of the CDR3 is TGCGCCAGCAGCCCGACCGGGACTAGCGGGAGGATCTACAATGAGCAGTTCTTC. The chain employs TRBV4-1 and TRBJ2-1; 15 positions agree with TRBD2. From germline, CDR1 is MGHRA and CDR2 YSYEKL. CDR3 length: 18 residues. V gave up 4 bases and J gave up 3 bases; unmatched junction bases: 7.

This clone was counted once. The chain recombines TRBV5-6 with TRBJ2-4; a weak D match, TRBD2 (6 bases). Per germline, CDR1 SGHDT and CDR2 YYEEEE. V lost 4 bases and J lost 2, with 13 bases in between. This CDR3 region has 15 residues. CDR3 DNA: TGTGCCAGCAGCCAGGGAGGTGCCTCCAAAAACATTCAGTACTTC. Its protein product is CASSQGGASKNIQYF.

V and J are TRBV2 and TRBJ2-1; TRBD1 agrees at 7 bases. Looked up from germline, CDR1 is SNHLY and CDR2 is FYNNEI. The CDR3 runs 13 residues. After removal of 8 bases from V and 2 bases from J, the junction contained 3 bases not matched to a gene. The CDR3 here is CASRRGTYNEQFF. CDR3 nucleotide sequence: TGTGCCAGCCGCAGGGGGACCTACAATGAGCAGTTCTTC.

The chain employs TRBV6-6 and TRBJ2-2; 11 nucleotides align to TRBD1. With V trimmed by 11 bases and J by 0 bases, 2 bases remained unmatched. Per germline, CDR1 MNHNY and CDR2 SVGAGI (reference sequence). CDR3 length: 14 residues. The CDR3 DNA follows: TGTGCCGGACAGGGGGCCGCGAACACCGGGGAGCTGTTTTTT. It codes for CAGQGAANTGELFF.

V and J are TRBV21-1 and TRBJ2-7. TRBV21-1 is labeled a pseudogene. The CDR3 covers 14 residues. The CDR3 nucleotides read TGTGCCAGCAGCGCGGACGGAACTACCTACGAGCAGTACTTC. Its translation: CASSADGTTYEQYF.

The V and J genes are TRBV4-3 and TRBJ1-5, with D perhaps TRBD1 (6 bases). CDR1 and CDR2 from the germline V gene are LGHNA and YSLEER. The CDR3 is 15 amino acids. Trimming cost V 0 bases and J 6 bases, with 12 bases left between them. For the CDR3, the DNA is TGCGCCAGCAGCCAAGATCTTGGGGGCGTTCAGCCCCAGCATTTT. It translates to CASSQDLGGVQPQHF.

V gene TRBV6-5 combines with J gene TRBJ1-4; possibly TRBD1 for D (5 bases). The length of the CDR3 is 14 residues. Germline V gives CDR1 MNHEY, CDR2 SVGAGI. Trimming took 6 bases from V and 4 from J, leaving 12 bases between them. The CDR3 nucleotides read TGTGCCAGCAGCACCGGGACCTATAATGAAAAACTGTTTTTT. Protein product: CASSTGTYNEKLFF.

This clone has only a few counts. This chain joins TRBV18 and TRBJ2-2; 8 bases are shared with TRBD1. This CDR3 comprises 16 residues. V shed 2 bases, J shed 0 bases, and the junction held 2 bases outside the gene matches. Germline V gene data show CDR1 as KGHSH and CDR2 as LQKENI. CDR3 in DNA: TGTGCCAGCTCACCATGGACAGGGCCGAACACCGGGGAGCTGTTTTTT. It is translated as CASSPWTGPNTGELFF.

This chain joins TRBV30 and TRBJ2-7, with D possibly TRBD2 on 5 matching bases. This CDR3 contains 13 residues. The V and J ends lost 7 bases and 7 bases respectively, with 20 bases between them. Per germline, CDR1 GTSNPN and CDR2 SVGIG (reference sequence). The DNA of the CDR3 is TGTGCCTCCACCTCGACGGGGAACCGGGAGCAGTACTTC. Its protein is CASTSTGNREQYF.

V usage is TRBV2 and J usage is TRBJ1-6; D possibly corresponds to TRBD1 (5 bases). Between the trimmed V and J ends, which lost 8 bases and 0 bases, there was a span of 8 bases. The CDR3 contains 14 residues. Germline CDR1 is SNHLY and CDR2 is FYNNEI. CDR3 bases: TGTGCCAGCTGGAGGGGCTCCTATAATTCACCCCTCCACTTT. It translates to CASWRGSYNSPLHF.

This clone was seen a few times. The chain has TRBV2 and TRBJ2-7, with D perhaps given as TRBD1 or TRBD2 (6 bases each). The CDR3 sequence is 14 residues long. The germline gives CDR1 SNHLY, CDR2 FYNNEI. V was pared by 4 bases and J by 5 bases, with 15 bases between. The CDR3 is CASSGTLGGHEQYF. CDR3 in DNA: TGTGCCAGCAGTGGCACCCTTGGGGGGCACGAGCAGTACTTC.

This rearrangement joins TRBV6-9 to TRBJ2-3; 9 nucleotides agree with TRBD2. CDR1 and CDR2 (germline): MNHGY, SVAAGI. V was pared by 1 base and J by 1 base, with 12 bases of the junction left unmatched. The CDR3 runs to 19 residues. The CDR3 DNA is TGTGCCAGCAGTTATTGGTTCCAGGCTAGCGGGGCATGCACAGATACGCAGTATTTT. Its translation: CASSYWFQASGACTDTQYF.

The genes are TRBV5-4 and TRBJ1-3; D not certain. The length of the CDR3 is 12 residues. Germline V lookup: CDR1 SGHNT, CDR2 YYREEE (reference sequence). The V end was cut by 0 bases, the J end by 8 bases, with 6 bases between. Here the CDR3 DNA reads TGTGCCAGCAGCTTGGACGGAGACACCATATATTTT. The encoded protein is CASSLDGDTIYF.

The chain links TRBV18 to TRBJ2-7, with a tentative D call TRBD1 (6 bases). Germline V gene sequence: CDR1 KGHSH, CDR2 LQKENI. V was pared by 4 bases and J by 5 bases, with 12 bases between. CDR3 length: 13 amino acids. CDR3 region: CASSRPRGDEQYF. In DNA form, the CDR3 reads TGTGCCAGCTCACGTCCCAGGGGTGACGAGCAGTACTTC.

This clone has just a few counts. The genes are TRBV2 and TRBJ1-2; 11 bases are shared with TRBD1. CDR1 and CDR2 (germline): SNHLY, FYNNEI. Trimming removed 6 bases from V and 4 bases from J; junction bases left unmatched: 7. The CDR3 totals 15 residues. The CDR3 coding sequence is TGTGCCAGCAGGGGGGACAGGGGGACTGGCTATGGCTACACCTTC. It is translated as CASRGDRGTGYGYTF.

The rearrangement joins TRBV18 to TRBJ1-5; D might be TRBD1 (6 bases). Germline assignment: CDR1 KGHSH and CDR2 LQKENI. CDR3 length equals 14 residues. Trimming removed 2 bases at V and 6 bases at J, with 11 bases between. CDR3 protein: CASSPWGRGQPQHF. CDR3 DNA: TGTGCCAGCTCACCATGGGGCAGGGGTCAGCCCCAGCATTTT.